Listed here are 9 T cell receptor beta chains from one sample, sequenced in a study of radiation and T cells in renal cell carcinoma. Specified time point: blood 2 weeks post-SBRT. Sample treatment: 15 Gy SBRT to primary tumor, nephrectomy 4 weeks later. Assay used: immunoSEQ multiplex PCR; TCRdb lists only in-frame clones, some missing. The sample lists some 80,000 clones, about 86% occurring once. The sample consisted of blood, taken from a patient whose treatment included radiotherapy and nephrectomy. Receptors originate from a woman aged 45 to 65 with renal cell carcinoma.

The chain links TRBV7-9 to TRBJ1-1; 9 bases align to TRBD1. CDR1 is SEHNR and CDR2 is FQNEAQ in the germline V gene (reference sequence). CDR3 length equals 15 residues. Losses at the gene ends were 5 bases for V and 4 bases for J; bases not matched to a gene: 8. CDR3 nucleotide sequence: TGTGCCAGCAGCCGACCAACAGGGGGCATCACTGAAGCTTTCTTT. Translation: CASSRPTGGITEAFF. The full variable domain, rest sourced from reference TRBV7-9 and TRBJ1-1, is DTGVSQNPRHKITKRGQNVTFRCDPISEHNRLYWYRQTLGQGPEFLTYFQNEAQLEKSRLLSDRFSAERPKGSFSTLEIQRTEQGDSAMYLCASSRPTGGITEAFFGQGTRLTVV.

The V call is TRBV19, the J call TRBJ1-2; 12 bases line up with TRBD1. The CDR3 length is 14 residues. The J segment lost 6 bases and the V segment lost 5 bases, leaving 4 bases of the junction unmatched. Germline V lookup: CDR1 LNHDA, CDR2 SQIVND (reference sequence). CDR3 protein: CASSSRDRGHGYTF. Here the CDR3 DNA reads TGTGCCAGTAGTTCCCGGGACAGGGGGCATGGCTACACCTTC.

CDR3 nucleotide sequence: TGTGCCAGCAGCCAAGAAGACAGGGTGGGAGAGACCCAGTACTTC. It encodes CASSQEDRVGETQYF. This chain connects TRBV6-5 to TRBJ2-5; TRBD1 matches at 7 bases. V lost 6 bases to trimming and J lost 4 bases; unmatched junction nucleotides: 11. Germline V CDR1 and CDR2: MNHEY, SVGAGI. This CDR3 contains 15 residues.

The V gene is TRBV7-2, the J gene TRBJ1-3, with a weak D call TRBD1 (5 bases). V was cut by 11 bases and J by 4 bases, with 24 bases left in between. This CDR3 is built from 16 residues. Germline-derived CDR1 and CDR2 are SGHTA and FQGNSA. The CDR3, as DNA: TGTGCCTCCCAAATCGGGGGGACCCTACCCGGAAACACCATATATTTT. The encoded protein is CASQIGGTLPGNTIYF.

V gene TRBV18 combines with J gene TRBJ2-1; TRBD2 agrees at 8 bases. The CDR3 length is 13 residues. Germline assignment: CDR1 KGHSH and CDR2 LQKENI. Trimming cost V 5 bases and J 8 bases; bases outside gene matches: 5. This CDR3 is CASSTGGLDEQFF. For the CDR3, the DNA is TGTGCCAGCTCAACGGGGGGGCTCGATGAGCAGTTCTTC.

V and J are TRBV7-8 and TRBJ1-5; a weak D match, TRBD1 (5 bases). The CDR3 spans 13 residues. V gave up 5 bases and J gave up 0 bases, with 5 bases separating them. Germline V lookup: CDR1 SGHVS, CDR2 FQNEAQ. CDR3 DNA: TGTGCCAGCAGCCAGGGTAGCAATCAGCCCCAGCATTTT. Translating it yields CASSQGSNQPQHF.

The gene calls are TRBV5-6 and TRBJ1-4, with D uncertain. The germline V gene has CDR1 SGHDT and CDR2 YYEEEE. The CDR3 sequence is 12 residues long. V dropped 3 bases and J dropped 8 bases, with 8 bases sitting between them. CDR3 sequence reads: CASSSTSEKLFF. CDR3 sequence (DNA): TGTGCCAGCAGCTCGACATCAGAAAAACTGTTTTTT.

The CDR3 DNA reads TGTGCCAGCACCCCTACCTCCGGAAACACCATATATTTT. Protein: CASTPTSGNTIYF. The chain employs TRBV6-5 and TRBJ1-3; D not certain. CDR3 length: 13 amino acids. The V end was cut by 7 bases, the J end by 4 bases, with 11 bases between. Germline CDR1 and CDR2: MNHEY and SVGAGI.

There are a few counts of this clone. Here the CDR3 reads CASSTGGEETQYF. CDR3 coding DNA: TGCGCCAGCAGTACAGGGGGAGAGGAGACCCAGTACTTC. V usage is TRBV10-2 and J usage is TRBJ2-5; 8 nucleotides line up with TRBD1. The J segment lost 5 bases and the V segment lost 5 bases, leaving 4 bases of the junction unmatched. The CDR3 is 13 amino acids. Germline CDR1 WSHSY, CDR2 SAAADI.